The rows below give T cell receptor beta chains drawn from one sample of a study of long-term antiretroviral therapy in people with HIV. Sequencing was performed with immunoSEQ multiplex PCR; in TCRdb, only in-frame clones are kept and a portion is missing. The table shows 7,500 to 9,000 clones, with around three quarters occurring only once. Source: unsorted PBMCs, taken 0.6 years before starting antiretroviral therapy. The receptors shown here come from a man aged 35 to 55 with HIV. CDR3s include the opening cysteine and the closing phenylalanine or tryptophan. The D gene is left open where the match is weak. Clone size is stated in some rows and not others, as once, few, many or a class when expanded.

clone_size: -
v_call: TRBV25-1
j_call: TRBJ2-3
d_call: -
cdr3_aa: CASSEYADTQYF
cdr3_nt: TGTGCCAGCAGTGAATATGCAGATACGCAGTATTTT

clone_size: -
v_call: TRBV10-2
j_call: TRBJ1-5
d_call: -
cdr3_aa: CASSENGYSNQPQHF
cdr3_nt: TGCGCCAGCAGTGAGAACGGTTATAGCAATCAGCCCCAGCATTTT

clone_size: -
v_call: TRBV14
j_call: TRBJ2-3
d_call: TRBD2
cdr3_aa: CASSQDLTSGDTQYF
cdr3_nt: TGTGCCAGCAGCCAAGATCTCACTAGCGGAGATACGCAGTATTTT

clone_size: -
v_call: TRBV12-5
j_call: TRBJ2-7
d_call: -
cdr3_aa: CASTGERAYEQYF
cdr3_nt: TGTGCTAGTACAGGAGAACGGGCCTACGAGCAGTACTTC

clone_size: -
v_call: TRBV27
j_call: TRBJ1-3
d_call: -
cdr3_aa: CASSLSMGSSGNTIYF
cdr3_nt: TGTGCCAGCAGTTTATCGATGGGGAGCTCTGGAAACACCATATATTTT

clone_size: few
v_call: TRBV28
j_call: TRBJ1-3
d_call: -
cdr3_aa: CASSFENTIYF
cdr3_nt: TGTGCCAGCAGTTTTGAAAACACCATATATTTT

clone_size: -
v_call: TRBV5-1
j_call: TRBJ1-2
d_call: -
cdr3_aa: CASSLGLNSNYGYTF
cdr3_nt: TGCGCCAGCAGCTTGGGGCTTAATTCTAACTATGGCTACACCTTC

clone_size: once
v_call: TRBV20-1
j_call: TRBJ1-1
d_call: -
cdr3_aa: CSASLYTEAFF
cdr3_nt: TGCAGTGCTAGTCTTTACACTGAAGCTTTCTTT

clone_size: -
v_call: TRBV6-5
j_call: TRBJ1-5
d_call: TRBD1
cdr3_aa: CASSYLKGAQPQHF
cdr3_nt: TGTGCCAGCAGTTACTTAAAGGGGGCCCAGCCCCAGCATTTT

clone_size: few
v_call: TRBV14
j_call: TRBJ1-3
d_call: -
cdr3_aa: CASSQFGFGNTIYF
cdr3_nt: TGTGCCAGCAGCCAGTTCGGTTTTGGAAACACCATATATTTT

clone_size: -
v_call: TRBV5-4
j_call: TRBJ2-3
d_call: -
cdr3_aa: CASSLGGDGTDTQYF
cdr3_nt: TGTGCCAGCAGCTTGGGGGGGGACGGGACAGATACGCAGTATTTT

clone_size: -
v_call: TRBV18
j_call: TRBJ2-6
d_call: -
cdr3_aa: CASSSRQETGANVLTF
cdr3_nt: TGTGCCAGCTCATCGAGACAGGAGACTGGGGCCAACGTCCTGACTTTC

clone_size: -
v_call: TRBV20-1
j_call: TRBJ2-3
d_call: -
cdr3_aa: CSGLEDTQYF
cdr3_nt: TGCAGTGGTCTGGAAGATACGCAGTATTTT

clone_size: -
v_call: TRBV21-1
j_call: TRBJ2-1
d_call: -
cdr3_aa: CASSKAFRTGKGNEQFF
cdr3_nt: TGTGCCAGCAGCAAAGCTTTCAGGACAGGGAAGGGCAATGAGCAGTTCTTC

clone_size: few
v_call: TRBV30
j_call: TRBJ1-6
d_call: -
cdr3_aa: CAWSLTGTSFSSPLHF
cdr3_nt: TGTGCCTGGAGTTTGACCGGGACCTCGTTTTCATCACCCCTCCACTTT

clone_size: -
v_call: TRBV5-6
j_call: TRBJ1-5
d_call: TRBD1
cdr3_aa: CASSLGWTGGRDQPQHF
cdr3_nt: TGTGCCAGCAGCTTGGGGTGGACAGGGGGCAGGGATCAGCCCCAGCATTTT

clone_size: once
v_call: TRBV6-1
j_call: TRBJ2-7
d_call: -
cdr3_aa: CASRTDPYEQYF
cdr3_nt: TGTGCCAGCAGGACAGACCCCTACGAGCAGTACTTC

clone_size: once
v_call: TRBV15
j_call: TRBJ1-4
d_call: -
cdr3_aa: CATRRDFLNEKLFF
cdr3_nt: TGTGCCACCAGACGGGATTTCTTAAATGAAAAACTGTTTTTT

clone_size: -
v_call: TRBV15
j_call: TRBJ1-1
d_call: -
cdr3_aa: CATSIATLNTEAFF
cdr3_nt: TGTGCCACCAGCATCGCGACTCTGAACACTGAAGCTTTCTTT

clone_size: few
v_call: TRBV29-1
j_call: TRBJ2-7
d_call: TRBD1
cdr3_aa: CSATGTGGSYEQYF
cdr3_nt: TGCAGCGCTACCGGGACAGGGGGCTCCTACGAGCAGTACTTC

clone_size: -
v_call: TRBV5-1
j_call: TRBJ1-5
d_call: -
cdr3_aa: CASSPTGYSNQPQHF
cdr3_nt: TGCGCCAGCAGCCCCACAGGGTATAGCAATCAGCCCCAGCATTTT

clone_size: -
v_call: TRBV27
j_call: TRBJ2-3
d_call: -
cdr3_aa: CASSLGPANTDTQYF
cdr3_nt: TGTGCCAGCAGTTTGGGCCCAGCGAACACAGATACGCAGTATTTT

clone_size: -
v_call: TRBV5-1
j_call: TRBJ1-2
d_call: -
cdr3_aa: CASSLGDLKINYGYTF
cdr3_nt: TGCGCCAGCAGCTTGGGGGATCTTAAAATCAACTATGGCTACACCTTC

clone_size: -
v_call: TRBV4-1
j_call: TRBJ2-7
d_call: -
cdr3_aa: CASSLEESYEQYF
cdr3_nt: TGCGCCAGCAGCCTCGAGGAGAGCTACGAGCAGTACTTC

clone_size: -
v_call: TRBV9
j_call: TRBJ1-1
d_call: -
cdr3_aa: CASSVGGGIGSEAFF
cdr3_nt: TGTGCCAGCAGCGTAGGGGGGGGCATAGGGTCAGAAGCTTTCTTT

clone_size: once
v_call: TRBV9
j_call: TRBJ2-7
d_call: TRBD1
cdr3_aa: CASSTTGGSSYEQYF
cdr3_nt: TGTGCCAGCAGCACAACAGGGGGCAGCTCCTACGAGCAGTACTTC

clone_size: -
v_call: TRBV6-5
j_call: TRBJ1-4
d_call: -
cdr3_aa: CASSYSRNEKLFF
cdr3_nt: TGTGCCAGCAGTTATAGCCGTAATGAAAAACTGTTTTTT